Sequencing of this TCR beta chain was carried out in a study of blood T cell repertoires in COVID-19. The repertoire was sequenced with immunoSEQ multiplex PCR; TCRdb's copy has only in-frame clones and lacks some. The table has about 64,000 clones, over 75% seen once. This TCR derives from a woman aged 60-75 years with COVID-19, enrolled during active disease. The sample consisted of peripheral blood.

The chain's CDR3 is CASSSGDSNTGELFF. CDR3 nucleotides: TGCGCCAGCAGCTCCGGGGACTCGAACACCGGGGAGCTGTTTTTT. This chain uses TRBV5-1 with TRBJ2-2, with D perhaps TRBD2 (6 bases). Germline V gene lookup returns CDR1 SGHRS and CDR2 YFSETQ. The CDR3 consists of 15 residues. V gave up 3 bases and J gave up 0 bases, with 9 bases separating them. The full variable domain, its missing parts supplied by reference TRBV5-1 and TRBJ2-2, is KAGVTQTPRYLIKTRGQQVTLSCSPISGHRSVSWYQQTPGQGLQFLFEYFSETQRNKGNFPGRFSGRQFSNSRSEMNVSTLELGDSALYLCASSSGDSNTGELFFGEGSRLTVL.